This passage covers 27 T cell receptor beta chains from one sample sequenced in a study of blood T cell repertoires in COVID-19. Clones were read by immunoSEQ multiplex PCR, and TCRdb kept only the in-frame ones, dropping some. The repertoire holds 250,000 to 350,000 clones, with roughly nine tenths as singletons. The sequenced material came from PBMCs or T cells enriched from blood (not recorded which). The source of these receptors is a man aged 60-69 years who had recovered from COVID-19.

The chain employs TRBV9 and TRBJ2-1; D not resolved. Germline V lookup: CDR1 SGDLS, CDR2 YYNGEE. V dropped 3 bases and J dropped 12 bases, with 22 bases sitting between them. This CDR3 is built from 15 residues. The CDR3 loop is CASSAPDTLPARQFF. DNA of the CDR3: TGTGCCAGCAGCGCACCTGACACCCTACCGGCAAGGCAGTTCTTC. The entire variable domain, with the rest obtained from reference TRBV9 and TRBJ2-1, is as follows: DSGVTQTPKHLITATGQRVTLRCSPRSGDLSVYWYQQSLDQGLQFLIQYYNGEERAKGNILERFSAQQFPDLHSELNLSSLELGDSALYFCASSAPDTLPARQFFGPGTRLTVL.

The CDR3 loop reads CASSYLRQSLNYGYTF. The CDR3 DNA follows: TGTGCCAGCAGTTACCTGAGACAGAGCCTTAACTATGGCTACACCTTC. The rearrangement uses TRBV6-5 and TRBJ1-2, with D perhaps matching TRBD1 (5 bases). The CDR3 contains 16 residues. The V end was cut by 2 bases, the J end by 1 base, with 14 bases between. CDR1 MNHEY and CDR2 SVGAGI come from the germline V gene.

V usage is TRBV2 and J usage is TRBJ2-6, with D uncertain. V shed 4 bases and J shed 0 bases, with 13 bases lying between them. The CDR3 has 17 amino acids. The germline V gene encodes CDR1 SNHLY and CDR2 FYNNEI. The DNA of the CDR3 is TGTGCCAGCAGTGGTCTTCTAGGCCCCTCTGGGGCCAACGTCCTGACTTTC. Encoded protein: CASSGLLGPSGANVLTF. The full variable domain, completed using reference TRBV2 and TRBJ2-6, is EPEVTQTPSHQVTQMGQEVILRCVPISNHLYFYWYRQILGQKVEFLVSFYNNEISEKSEIFDDQFSVERPDGSNFTLKIRSTKLEDSAMYFCASSGLLGPSGANVLTFGAGSRLTVL.

The rearrangement joins TRBV29-1 to TRBJ2-7, with 7 bases aligning to TRBD2. V lost 5 bases to trimming and J lost 5 bases; unmatched junction nucleotides: 9. This CDR3 spans 13 amino acids. Germline CDR1 SQVTM, CDR2 ANQGSEA. The DNA for the CDR3 is TGCAGCGTTAGACCGGGACTAAGTGACGAGCAGTACTTC. It is translated as CSVRPGLSDEQYF.

The chain combines TRBV4-2 with TRBJ1-5, with D tentatively TRBD1 (6 bases). There are 15 residues in the CDR3. Looked up from germline, CDR1 is LGHNA and CDR2 is YNFKEQ. The V gene lost 0 bases and the J gene lost 4 bases, with 10 bases spanning the gap. CDR3 nucleotide sequence: TGTGCCAGCAGCCAAGAAAGACAGGCGAATCAGCCCCAGCATTTT. Residues: CASSQERQANQPQHF.

This clone was counted only a few times. The chain has TRBV6-5 and TRBJ1-4, with 8 bases identical to TRBD1. This CDR3 spans 14 amino acids. Germline-derived CDR1 and CDR2 are MNHEY and SVGAGI. J gave up 5 bases and V 8 bases, and 7 bases lay outside the gene matches. CDR3 loop: CASWTGQDNEKLFF. The DNA of the CDR3 is TGTGCCAGCTGGACGGGACAGGACAATGAAAAACTGTTTTTT.

This clone turned up a few times. The J gene is TRBJ1-6, the V gene TRBV6-5; D unresolved. Trimming took 6 bases from V and 5 from J, leaving 11 bases between them. The germline CDR1 and CDR2 sequences are MNHEY and SVGAGI. The CDR3 spans 14 residues. The CDR3: CASSLTSHNSPLHF. The CDR3 coding sequence is TGTGCCAGCAGCTTGACAAGCCATAATTCACCCCTCCACTTT.

This sequence joins TRBV19 and TRBJ2-1; TRBD1 agrees at 7 bases. The CDR3 spans 14 residues. Unmatched junction bases numbered 5, after V lost 6 bases and J lost 3 bases. The V gene's germline CDR1 is LNHDA and CDR2 SQIVND (reference sequence). CDR3: CASSTGQSYNEQFF. In nucleotides, the CDR3 is TGTGCCAGTAGCACGGGACAGAGCTACAATGAGCAGTTCTTC.

The gene calls are TRBV2 and TRBJ1-2; D gene ambiguous. The germline gives CDR1 SNHLY, CDR2 FYNNEI. There are 15 residues in the CDR3. V gave up 5 bases and J gave up 1 base, with 14 bases separating them. CDR3 region: CASSRTAEGNYGYTF. CDR3 coding DNA: TGTGCCAGCAGTCGGACGGCCGAGGGTAACTATGGCTACACCTTC.

Comments on this clone: In the same sample, other DNA sequences code for this CDR3. V and J are TRBV18 and TRBJ1-1, with TRBD1 identical over 9 bases. The CDR3 sequence is 14 residues long. Germline V CDR1 and CDR2: KGHSH, LQKENI. V shed 3 bases, J shed 1 base, and the junction held 0 bases outside the gene matches. This chain's CDR3 is CASSPGQGNTEAFF. As DNA, the CDR3 is TGTGCCAGCTCACCGGGACAGGGGAACACTGAAGCTTTCTTT. Full variable domain (outside the CDR3, taken from reference TRBV18 and TRBJ1-1): NAGVMQNPRHLVRRRGQEARLRCSPMKGHSHVYWYRQLPEEGLKFMVYLQKENIIDESGMPKERFSAEFPKEGPSILRIQQVVRGDSAAYFCASSPGQGNTEAFFGQGTRLTVV.

The V call is TRBV30, the J call TRBJ2-1, with 7 bases identical to TRBD2. CDR3 length equals 11 residues. V shed 7 bases, J shed 7 bases, and the junction held 4 bases outside the gene matches. Germline CDR1 is GTSNPN and CDR2 is SVGIG (reference sequence). The CDR3 DNA reads as TGTGCCTACCGACTAGCAAATGAGCAGTTCTTC. This encodes CAYRLANEQFF.

In the case of this clone: A junction end diverges from the germline sequence, so it may reflect a read error. This chain uses TRBV5-6 with TRBJ1-2; 7 bases fit TRBD1. This CDR3 comprises 14 residues. The germline gives CDR1 SGHDT, CDR2 YYEEEE. The CDR3 DNA reads TGTGCCAGCAGCCTTGGGACAGCGCATGGTCTGGAAATCTTC. Encoded protein: CASSLGTAHGLEIF. The entire variable domain, with the rest obtained from reference TRBV5-6 and TRBJ1-2, is as follows: DAGVTQSPTHLIKTRGQQVTLRCSPKSGHDTVSWYQQALGQGPQFIFQYYEEEERQRGNFPDRFSGHQFPNYSSELNVNALLLGDSALYLCASSLGTAHGLEIFGSGTRLTVV.

This chain joins TRBV5-1 and TRBJ2-7; D is possibly TRBD1 (5 bases). Trimming took off 0 bases at V and 2 bases at J, with 9 bases between the two ends. The V gene's germline CDR1 is SGHRS and CDR2 YFSETQ. CDR3 length: 14 amino acids. The CDR3: CASSLGGRTYEQYF. Written as DNA, the CDR3 is TGCGCCAGCAGCTTGGGGGGCAGGACCTACGAGCAGTACTTC.

About this clone itself: The germline gene is not matched at one end of the junction; a read error may be the cause. The chain links TRBV10-3 to TRBJ2-3, with D maybe TRBD2 (6 bases). Germline V lookup: CDR1 ENHRY, CDR2 SYGVKD. The CDR3 totals 16 residues. The CDR3 nucleotides read TGTGCCATCAGTGAGTCGAGCGCGGGACCGACAGATATGCAGTATTTT. Translation gives CAISESSAGPTDMQYF.

The chain carries TRBV7-9 and TRBJ2-1, with D tentatively TRBD1 (7 bases). With 11 bases removed from V and 4 bases from J, the gap between germline ends came to 15 bases. The CDR3 consists of 13 residues. Germline CDR1 reads SEHNR; CDR2 reads FQNEAQ (reference sequence). CDR3: CAQEGAVYNEQFF. The CDR3 DNA is TGTGCCCAGGAGGGGGCGGTATACAATGAGCAGTTCTTC.

This clone occurred once. The chain carries TRBV7-9 and TRBJ2-1; 10 bases are a match to TRBD2. Germline CDR1 SEHNR, CDR2 FQNEAQ (reference sequence). This CDR3 region has 17 residues. J was trimmed by 1 base and V by 5 bases; bases with no gene match: 8. The CDR3 nucleotides are TGTGCCAGCAGCGGCAGTGGAGCGGGGGGGTCCTACAATGAGCAGTTCTTC. It codes for CASSGSGAGGSYNEQFF.

This clone has just one count. This sample includes further DNA sequences coding for the same CDR3. The chain links TRBV5-1 to TRBJ1-1, with TRBD1 as a possible D gene (6 bases). CDR3 length: 14 amino acids. The germline CDR1 and CDR2 sequences are SGHRS and YFSETQ. Between the trimmed V and J ends, which lost 2 bases and 0 bases, there was a span of 8 bases. The CDR3 sequence is CASSLTGMNTEAFF. In DNA, the CDR3 is TGCGCCAGCAGCTTAACAGGGATGAACACTGAAGCTTTCTTT.

The rearrangement uses TRBV11-3 and TRBJ2-7; TRBD1 is a possible D gene (6 bases). The V gene lost 5 bases and the J gene lost 4 bases, with 21 bases spanning the gap. CDR1 and CDR2 from the germline V gene are SGHNT and YENEEA. CDR3 size: 16 residues. CDR3 loop: CASSPGPGESIYEQYF. The CDR3 coding sequence is TGTGCCAGCAGCCCCGGCCCAGGGGAAAGTATATACGAGCAGTACTTC.

The V and J genes are TRBV7-3 and TRBJ1-1; D possibly corresponds to TRBD1 (6 bases). The V gene lost 5 bases and the J gene lost 1 base, with 8 bases spanning the gap. CDR1 SGHTA and CDR2 FQGTGA come from the germline V gene. This CDR3 comprises 13 residues. The CDR3 protein is CASSKDRNTEAFF. The DNA of the CDR3 is TGTGCCAGCAGCAAGGACAGGAACACTGAAGCTTTCTTT. The full variable domain, its missing parts supplied by reference TRBV7-3 and TRBJ1-1, is GAGVSQTPSNKVTEKGKYVELRCDPISGHTALYWYRQSLGQGPEFLIYFQGTGAADDSGLPNDRFFAVRPEGSVSTLKIQRTERGDSAVYLCASSKDRNTEAFFGQGTRLTVV.

The gene calls are TRBV6-2 or TRBV6-3 and TRBJ1-2; possibly TRBD1 for D (5 bases). CDR1 is MNHEY and CDR2 is SVGEGT in the germline V gene. Trimming stripped 2 bases from V and 2 bases from J, with 24 bases between. The CDR3 is 19 residues long. CDR3 DNA sequence: TGTGCCAGCAGTTACCCGGCGTCGGCAGGGCTTGCCTTAAACTATGGCTACACCTTC. Translating it yields CASSYPASAGLALNYGYTF.

The chain joins TRBV7-9 to TRBJ1-3; 7 bases are a match to TRBD1. Per the germline V gene, CDR1 is SEHNR and CDR2 is FQNEAQ (reference sequence). The trim removed 4 bases at V and 0 bases at J, leaving 12 bases unmatched. This CDR3 has 18 amino acids. DNA of the CDR3: TGTGCCAGCAGCTCCCCGGGACAGCCAATTGACTCTGGAAACACCATATATTTT. This encodes CASSSPGQPIDSGNTIYF.

The chain employs TRBV5-1 and TRBJ2-2; 10 bases are shared with TRBD2. The CDR3 is 17 amino acids. V lost 1 base, J lost 5 bases, and 8 bases stayed unmatched. CDR1 and CDR2 from the germline V gene are SGHRS and YFSETQ. CDR3 sequence reads: CASSLTSGVQGTGELFF. CDR3 nucleotides: TGCGCCAGCAGCTTGACTAGCGGGGTACAGGGGACCGGGGAGCTGTTTTTT. The full variable domain, rest sourced from reference TRBV5-1 and TRBJ2-2, is KAGVTQTPRYLIKTRGQQVTLSCSPISGHRSVSWYQQTPGQGLQFLFEYFSETQRNKGNFPGRFSGRQFSNSRSEMNVSTLELGDSALYLCASSLTSGVQGTGELFFGEGSRLTVL.

A remark on this clone: Other DNA sequences in the sample encode the same CDR3. The chain recombines TRBV30 with TRBJ1-6, with 8 nucleotides matching TRBD1. J gave up 4 bases and V 0 bases, and 2 bases lay outside the gene matches. The V gene's germline CDR1 is GTSNPN and CDR2 SVGIG (reference sequence). There are 15 residues in the CDR3. CDR3 amino acids: CAWSVGQGYNSPLHF. The CDR3 coding sequence is TGTGCCTGGAGTGTCGGACAGGGATATAATTCACCCCTCCACTTT.

V usage is TRBV20-1 and J usage is TRBJ2-1, with D possibly TRBD1 on 6 matching bases. The CDR3 length is 16 residues. The V gene's germline CDR1 is DFQATT and CDR2 SNEGSKA (reference sequence). V lost 3 bases to trimming and J lost 0 bases, with 15 bases between them. Written as DNA, the CDR3 is TGCAGTGCTAGTTATATGGACAGTAGCTCCTACAATGAGCAGTTCTTC. Its translation is CSASYMDSSSYNEQFF.

The chain combines TRBV30 with TRBJ2-7; the D gene is possibly TRBD1 (6 bases). Germline V gives CDR1 GTSNPN, CDR2 SVGIG (reference sequence). The CDR3 loop spans 12 amino acids. With 2 bases removed from V and 4 bases from J, the gap between germline ends came to 9 bases. CDR3 sequence: CAWSKQGYEQYF. CDR3 nucleotides: TGTGCCTGGAGTAAACAGGGTTACGAGCAGTACTTC.

The V gene is TRBV3-1 (or the pseudogene TRBV3-2), the J gene TRBJ2-1; no firm D call. V shed 4 bases and J shed 9 bases, with 16 bases lying between them. This CDR3 is built from 14 residues. Germline CDR1 reads LGHDT; CDR2 reads YNNKEL (reference sequence). The CDR3 DNA reads TGTGCCAGCAGCCCCGACATGTCCATCGCTGAGCAGTTCTTC. Amino acid sequence: CASSPDMSIAEQFF.

The chain has TRBV24-1 and TRBJ1-5; weak D call: TRBD1 (6 bases). Germline V gene lookup returns CDR1 KGHDR and CDR2 SFDVKD. This CDR3 comprises 19 residues. V was shortened by 5 bases and J by 1 base, with 23 bases between the two germline ends. The CDR3 sequence: CATSAIQLGGAGSNQPQHF. CDR3 nucleotides: TGTGCCACCAGTGCGATCCAATTGGGGGGGGCGGGGAGCAATCAGCCCCAGCATTTT.